The 28 T cell receptor beta chains below were found in one sample sequenced in a study of T cells after yellow fever vaccination. Using its own MiXCR run on the 5' RACE reads, TCRdb lists one record per CDR3 protein. The table shows 300,000 or so distinct CDR3 sequences, with approximately 8% occurring only once. Material: CD4+ T cells sorted from PBMCs, obtained 5 days after the yellow fever booster vaccination. The receptors shown here come from a young man who received the YFV17D yellow fever vaccine.

The genes are TRBV28 and TRBJ1-1, with 7 bases lining up with TRBD1. The J segment lost 8 bases and the V segment lost 5 bases, leaving 14 bases of the junction unmatched. This CDR3 spans 15 amino acids. Germline V gene data show CDR1 as MDHEN and CDR2 as SYDVKM. Here the CDR3 reads CASSQGGFYFREAFF. The CDR3 DNA follows: TGTGCCAGCAGTCAAGGGGGCTTTTATTTCAGGGAAGCTTTCTTT.

This clonotype occurred a few times. CDR3 nucleotides: TGTGCCAGCAGCCAAGATCCTAGCGGGGGGGCTAGTGAGCAGTTCTTC. Its protein is CASSQDPSGGASEQFF. The chain has TRBV4-2 and TRBJ2-1, with 12 bases that match TRBD2. The CDR3 contains 16 residues. V dropped 0 bases and J dropped 9; count of bases not matched to a gene: 6. CDR1 and CDR2 from the germline V gene are LGHNA and YNFKEQ.

The chain combines TRBV6-2 or TRBV6-3 with TRBJ2-1, with TRBD1 matching over 7 bases. Germline CDR1 and CDR2: MNHEY and SVGEGT. Trimming took 6 bases from V and 12 from J; bases not matched to a gene: 5. This CDR3 has 11 amino acids. Written as DNA, the CDR3 is TGTGCCAGCAGCCTGACAGGGAGGCAGTTCTTC. The encoded protein is CASSLTGRQFF.

This clonotype was counted a few times. This sequence joins TRBV10-3 and TRBJ2-1; 8 bases are shared with TRBD2. Germline V gene sequence: CDR1 ENHRY, CDR2 SYGVKD. This CDR3 comprises 15 residues. V dropped 4 bases and J dropped 6; count of bases not matched to a gene: 8. CDR3 residues: CAISGGLALGNEQFF. CDR3 DNA: TGTGCCATCAGTGGAGGACTAGCTTTAGGCAATGAGCAGTTCTTC.

About this clonotype itself: Its ends do not fully match the called genes, so a read error is possible. This sequence joins TRBV7-7 and TRBJ2-3, with D unclear. This CDR3 is 15 amino acids long. Germline V gene lookup returns CDR1 SSHAT and CDR2 FNYEAQ (reference sequence). CDR3 sequence (DNA): TGTGCTAGCAGCTCGACGGATTCTAGCACAGATACGCAGTATTTT. This sequence encodes CASSSTDSSTDTQYF.

This clonotype was detected a few times. The chain carries TRBV6-2 or TRBV6-3 and TRBJ2-1; TRBD1 is a possible D gene (5 bases). Germline CDR1 reads MNHEY; CDR2 reads SVGEGT. The CDR3 is 16 amino acids. V gave up 5 bases and J gave up 7 bases, with 21 bases separating them. The CDR3 reads CASSAYPDRIRNEQFF. CDR3 nucleotides: TGTGCCAGCAGTGCTTATCCCGACAGAATCCGAAATGAGCAGTTCTTC.

V and J are TRBV20-1 and TRBJ2-1, with 9 bases identical to TRBD1. The germline V gene has CDR1 DFQATT and CDR2 SNEGSKA (reference sequence). This CDR3 comprises 15 residues. Trimming took 2 bases from V and 4 from J; bases not matched to a gene: 6. In DNA, the CDR3 is TGCAGTGCTAGAATCGGGACAGGGAAATACAATGAGCAGTTCTTC. Its translation is CSARIGTGKYNEQFF.

The table lists this clonotype with a few counts. The chain uses TRBV19 and TRBJ2-3; a weak D match, TRBD2 (5 bases). V lost 1 base to trimming and J lost 8 bases, with 13 bases between them. Germline CDR1 reads LNHDA; CDR2 reads SQIVND (reference sequence). This CDR3 comprises 14 residues. The chain's CDR3 is CASSIVGLAGTQYF. DNA of the CDR3: TGTGCCAGTAGTATAGTCGGTCTAGCAGGTACGCAGTATTTT.

A few counts support this clonotype. This sequence joins TRBV10-3 and TRBJ2-6, with TRBD1 matching 9 bases. The CDR3 length is 16 residues. V lost 6 bases to trimming and J lost 1 base; unmatched junction nucleotides: 4. Germline V lookup: CDR1 ENHRY, CDR2 SYGVKD. The DNA for the CDR3 is TGTGCCATCAGGACAGGGGGAACTTCTGGGGCCAACGTCCTGACTTTC. Encoded protein: CAIRTGGTSGANVLTF.

The V call is TRBV4-1, the J call TRBJ2-5; D is unresolved. Trimming shortened V by 4 bases and J by 5 bases, and 11 bases separated the two germline ends. The CDR3 spans 13 residues. Germline assignment: CDR1 MGHRA and CDR2 YSYEKL. This CDR3 is CASSRLGPETQYF. The CDR3 DNA reads TGCGCCAGCAGCCGATTGGGCCCGGAGACCCAGTACTTC.

The chain carries TRBV12-3 or TRBV12-4 and TRBJ2-7; TRBD1 might be the D (5 bases). This CDR3 contains 14 residues. V was cut by 6 bases and J by 0 bases, with 12 bases left in between. DNA of the CDR3: TGTGCCAGCAGCCTGACAGCCATCTCCTACGAGCAGTACTTC. It specifies CASSLTAISYEQYF.

Remarks on this clonotype: A junction end diverges from the germline sequence, so it may reflect a read error. The V and J genes are TRBV6-1 and TRBJ1-1; D is unresolved. The CDR3 has 12 amino acids. The germline V gene has CDR1 MNHNS and CDR2 SASEGT. The CDR3 sequence: CACSVYGTEAFF. Written as DNA, the CDR3 is TGTGCCTGCAGTGTGTATGGGACTGAAGCTTTCTTT.

In its sample, this clonotype was seen a few times. The J gene is TRBJ1-1, the V gene TRBV6-5; D remains ambiguous. CDR3 length equals 13 residues. In germline, CDR1 is MNHEY, CDR2 SVGAGI. V was shortened by 7 bases and J by 0 bases, with 9 bases between the two germline ends. This chain's CDR3 is CASKRRMNTEAFF. CDR3 nucleotides: TGTGCCAGCAAGCGACGGATGAACACTGAAGCTTTCTTT.

The chain is built from TRBV5-1 and TRBJ2-1; maybe TRBD1 (6 bases). V lost 4 bases to trimming and J lost 10 bases, with 15 bases between them. The CDR3 length is 13 residues. Per the germline V gene, CDR1 is SGHRS and CDR2 is YFSETQ. The CDR3 is CASSSLQGDEQFF. DNA for the CDR3: TGCGCCAGCAGCAGTTTACAGGGTGACGAGCAGTTCTTC. Full variable domain (rest looked up from reference TRBV5-1 and TRBJ2-1): KAGVTQTPRYLIKTRGQQVTLSCSPISGHRSVSWYQQTPGQGLQFLFEYFSETQRNKGNFPGRFSGRQFSNSRSEMNVSTLELGDSALYLCASSSLQGDEQFFGPGTRLTVL.

This clonotype showed up just a few times. The chain carries TRBV21-1 and TRBJ2-5; the table's D call TRBD1 went unverified against the DNA. TRBV21-1 is listed as a pseudogene. The CDR3 runs 16 residues. CDR3 in DNA: TGTGCCAGCAGCAAAGTATCTGGGGATGGGGGAAAGACCCAGTACTTC. Translation: CASSKVSGDGGKTQYF.

There are a few counts of this clonotype. The gene calls are TRBV15 and TRBJ2-1, with 7 bases aligning to TRBD1. Trimming at V came to 8 bases and at J to 0 bases, leaving 7 bases not matched to a gene. Germline V lookup: CDR1 LNHNV, CDR2 YYDKDF (reference sequence). CDR3 length: 15 residues. CDR3 protein: CATLQGSSSYNEQFF. CDR3 DNA: TGTGCCACCTTACAGGGGAGTAGCTCCTACAATGAGCAGTTCTTC. Using reference TRBV15 and TRBJ2-1 for the parts outside the CDR3, the full variable domain is DAMVIQNPRYQVTQFGKPVTLSCSQTLNHNVMYWYQQKSSQAPKLLFHYYDKDFNNEADTPDNFQSRRPNTSFCFLDIRSPGLGDTAMYLCATLQGSSSYNEQFFGPGTRLTVL.

The chain joins TRBV20-1 to TRBJ2-3, with TRBD2 matching 7 bases. Losses at the gene ends were 0 bases for V and 4 bases for J; bases not matched to a gene: 10. Germline CDR1 reads DFQATT; CDR2 reads SNEGSKA (reference sequence). This CDR3 is built from 16 residues. In DNA, the CDR3 is TGCAGTGCTAGAGACCCGTGGAGCGGGGTGGCAGATACGCAGTATTTT. This gives the protein CSARDPWSGVADTQYF.

In this sample, this clonotype turned up a few times. V and J are TRBV27 and TRBJ2-6, with D perhaps matching TRBD1 (6 bases). Looked up from germline, CDR1 is MNHEY and CDR2 is SMNVEV (reference sequence). The V end lost 7 bases, the J end lost 0 bases, and 10 bases lay between the germline ends. CDR3 length equals 15 residues. In nucleotides, the CDR3 is TGTGCCAGCAAGGGGGAGTCCTCTGGGGCCAACGTCCTGACTTTC. Protein sequence: CASKGESSGANVLTF.

V and J are TRBV5-1 and TRBJ2-1; TRBD1 matches at 7 bases. Germline CDR1 reads SGHRS; CDR2 reads YFSETQ. Germline trimming cut 4 bases from V and 4 bases from J; bases unmatched to any gene: 2. This CDR3 spans 13 amino acids. CDR3 residues: CASSGDRYNEQFF. The CDR3 DNA reads as TGCGCCAGCAGCGGGGACAGATACAATGAGCAGTTCTTC.

The sample holds many counts of this clonotype. The V gene is TRBV9, the J gene TRBJ2-3; D is uncertain. Trimming removed 3 bases at V and 6 bases at J, with 14 bases between. Per the germline V gene, CDR1 is SGDLS and CDR2 is YYNGEE. CDR3 length equals 14 residues. In DNA, the CDR3 is TGTGCCAGCAGCGCAATCGAATTTGGGGATACGCAGTATTTT. This codes for CASSAIEFGDTQYF.

In its sample, this clonotype was seen a few times. The chain joins TRBV27 to TRBJ2-7, with TRBD1 matching over 8 bases. Germline loops: CDR1 MNHEY, CDR2 SMNVEV (reference sequence). The ends lost 6 bases at V and 3 bases at J; junction bases unmatched: 13. The CDR3 is 16 residues long. CDR3 DNA sequence: TGTGCCAGCAGGCGCCTTACGGGACAGGCCTACTACGAGCAGTACTTC. This encodes CASRRLTGQAYYEQYF.

This clonotype has just a few counts. V usage is TRBV20-1 and J usage is TRBJ2-1; TRBD2 matches at 8 bases. Losses at the gene ends were 4 bases for V and 4 bases for J; bases not matched to a gene: 6. The CDR3 runs to 14 residues. The V gene's germline CDR1 is DFQATT and CDR2 SNEGSKA (reference sequence). The DNA of the CDR3 is TGCAGTGCTACCGGGGGGGCCGCATACAATGAGCAGTTCTTC. Its translation is CSATGGAAYNEQFF.

V usage is TRBV12-3 or TRBV12-4 and J usage is TRBJ1-6; 10 positions agree with TRBD1. This CDR3 comprises 15 residues. V lost 5 bases, J lost 9 bases, and 7 bases stayed unmatched. The CDR3 bases are TGTGCCAGCAGTACCCGACAGGGGGCCGGTTCACCCCTCCACTTT. Amino acid sequence: CASSTRQGAGSPLHF.

Written as DNA, the CDR3 is TGTGCCAGCAGCTTCCCCCTCTATAATTCACCCCTCCACTTT. Its translation is CASSFPLYNSPLHF. The V and J genes are TRBV7-9 and TRBJ1-6; D remains ambiguous. Germline values: CDR1 SEHNR, CDR2 FQNEAQ (reference sequence). This CDR3 contains 14 residues. V was clipped by 3 bases and J by 3 bases, with 6 bases between them.

This clonotype showed up just a few times. V and J are TRBV12-3 or TRBV12-4 and TRBJ1-2; 10 nucleotides line up with TRBD1. CDR3 size: 16 residues. The V gene end was trimmed by 5 bases and the J gene end by 5 bases; junction bases not matched to a gene: 11. The CDR3 loop reads CASSLGQGLPGYGYTF. The CDR3 nucleotides are TGTGCCAGCAGTCTGGGACAGGGGCTACCTGGGTATGGCTACACCTTC.

This clonotype has more than one count but fewer than ten. The chain links TRBV7-2 to TRBJ1-3; D is uncertain. Germline V lookup: CDR1 SGHTA, CDR2 FQGNSA. The CDR3 is 13 residues long. V was shortened by 3 bases and J by 7 bases, with 10 bases between the two germline ends. CDR3 amino acids: CASSFRLANTIYF. In DNA form, the CDR3 reads TGTGCCAGCAGCTTCCGGTTGGCGAACACCATATATTTT.

This clonotype was recorded many times. The chain carries TRBV6-2 or TRBV6-3 and TRBJ2-2; D is ambiguous. This CDR3 comprises 14 residues. Germline CDR1 and CDR2: MNHEY and SVGEGT. V was pared by 5 bases and J by 6 bases, with 13 bases between. CDR3 in DNA: TGTGCCAGCAGTGGCTCGCGACTTGCCGGGGAGCTGTTTTTT. Encoded protein: CASSGSRLAGELFF.

This clonotype appeared a few times. The chain is built from TRBV9 and TRBJ2-3; 7 bases line up with TRBD2. Trimming took 5 bases from V and 2 from J; bases not matched to a gene: 11. The germline V gene has CDR1 SGDLS and CDR2 YYNGEE. This CDR3 comprises 16 residues. This CDR3 reads CASSLVAGPPTDTQYF. The DNA for the CDR3 is TGTGCCAGCAGTTTGGTAGCGGGCCCCCCCACAGATACGCAGTATTTT. Supplemented by reference TRBV9 and TRBJ2-3, the full variable domain reads DSGVTQTPKHLITATGQRVTLRCSPRSGDLSVYWYQQSLDQGLQFLIQYYNGEERAKGNILERFSAQQFPDLHSELNLSSLELGDSALYFCASSLVAGPPTDTQYFGPGTRLTVL.